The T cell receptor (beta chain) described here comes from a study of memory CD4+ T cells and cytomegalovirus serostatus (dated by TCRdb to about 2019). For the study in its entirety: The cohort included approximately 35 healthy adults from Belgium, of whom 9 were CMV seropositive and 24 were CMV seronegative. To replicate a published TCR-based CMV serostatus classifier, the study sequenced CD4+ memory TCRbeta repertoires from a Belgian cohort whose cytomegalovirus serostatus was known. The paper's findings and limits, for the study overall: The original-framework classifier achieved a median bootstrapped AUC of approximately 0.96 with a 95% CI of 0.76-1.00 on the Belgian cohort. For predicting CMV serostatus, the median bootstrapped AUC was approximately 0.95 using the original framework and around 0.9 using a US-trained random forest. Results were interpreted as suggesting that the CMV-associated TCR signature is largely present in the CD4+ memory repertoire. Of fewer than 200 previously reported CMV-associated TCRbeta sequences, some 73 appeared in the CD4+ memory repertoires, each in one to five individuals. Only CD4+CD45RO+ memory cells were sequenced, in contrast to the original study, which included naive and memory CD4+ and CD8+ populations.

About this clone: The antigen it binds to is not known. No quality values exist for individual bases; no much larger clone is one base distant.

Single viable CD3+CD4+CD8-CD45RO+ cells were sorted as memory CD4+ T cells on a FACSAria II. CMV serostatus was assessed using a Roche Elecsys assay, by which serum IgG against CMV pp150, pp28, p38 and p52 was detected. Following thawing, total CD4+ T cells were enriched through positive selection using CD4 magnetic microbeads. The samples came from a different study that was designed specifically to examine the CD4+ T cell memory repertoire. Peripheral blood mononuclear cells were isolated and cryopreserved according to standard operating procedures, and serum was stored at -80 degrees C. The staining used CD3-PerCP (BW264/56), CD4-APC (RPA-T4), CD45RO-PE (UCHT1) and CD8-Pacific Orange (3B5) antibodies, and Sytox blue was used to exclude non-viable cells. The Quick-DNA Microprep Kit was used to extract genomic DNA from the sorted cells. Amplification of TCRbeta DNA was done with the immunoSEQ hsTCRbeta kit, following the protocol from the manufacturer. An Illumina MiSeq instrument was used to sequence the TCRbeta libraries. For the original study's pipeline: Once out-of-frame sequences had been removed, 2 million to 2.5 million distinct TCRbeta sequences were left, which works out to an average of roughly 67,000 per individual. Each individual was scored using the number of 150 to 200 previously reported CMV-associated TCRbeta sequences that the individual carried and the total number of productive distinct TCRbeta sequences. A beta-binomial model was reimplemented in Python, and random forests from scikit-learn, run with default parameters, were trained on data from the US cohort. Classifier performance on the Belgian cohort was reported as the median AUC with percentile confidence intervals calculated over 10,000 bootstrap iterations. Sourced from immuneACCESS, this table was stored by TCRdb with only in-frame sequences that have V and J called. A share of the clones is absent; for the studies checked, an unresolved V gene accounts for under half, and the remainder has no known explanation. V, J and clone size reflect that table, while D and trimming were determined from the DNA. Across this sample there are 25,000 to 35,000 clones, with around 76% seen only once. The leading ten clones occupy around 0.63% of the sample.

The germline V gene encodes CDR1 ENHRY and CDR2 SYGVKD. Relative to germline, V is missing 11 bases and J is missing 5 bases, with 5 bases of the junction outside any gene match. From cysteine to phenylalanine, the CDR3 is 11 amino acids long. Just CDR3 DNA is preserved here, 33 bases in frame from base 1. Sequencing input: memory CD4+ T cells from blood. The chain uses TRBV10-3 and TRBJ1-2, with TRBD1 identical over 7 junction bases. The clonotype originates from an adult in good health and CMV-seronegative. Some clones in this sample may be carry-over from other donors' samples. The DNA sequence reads TGTGCCGCCGGACAGGAGTATGGCTACACCTTC. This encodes CAAGQEYGYTF.